This TCR beta chain was observed in a study of vaccination and CD4 T cells after COVID-19. The Oncomine TCR Beta short-read assay sequenced DNA from cultured CD4+ T cells. TCRdb analysed the PCR reads with MiXCR anew, one entry per CDR3 protein. The sample holds approximately 12,000 distinct CDR3 sequences, approximately 58% seen once. This CDR3 has 16 amino acids. The V end was cut by 2 bases, the J end by 6 bases, with 20 bases between. In germline, CDR1 is DFQATT, CDR2 SNEGSKA (reference sequence). Sample treatment: approximately 9-day PBMC culture with coronavirus spike peptide pools or control peptides (ViraFEST assay). Peptide pool stimulation in ViraFEST expanded antigen-specific T cells, whose TCRs were then sequenced. Concerning this clonotype itself: Its antigen is undetermined.

The V gene is TRBV20-1, the J gene TRBJ2-1, with D unresolved. Sequenced material: CD4+ T cells from blood, cultured in vitro, taken before SARS-CoV-2 vaccination. The TCR comes from a human donor who had recovered from COVID-19. The CDR3 sequence is CSARTGPLAGFNEQFF. The CDR3 region has the DNA TGCAGTGCTAGAACCGGGCCCCTGGCCGGGTTCAATGAGCAGTTCTTC.